This T cell receptor (beta chain) stems from a study of blood T cell repertoires in COVID-19. Looking at the study overall: There were acute and convalescent COVID-19 samples, and they came from the United States, Italy and Spain. Nucleic acid was either cDNA or gDNA, and it came from T cells, B-cell-depleted T cells, or PBMCs.

The CDR3 loop spans 14 amino acids. CDR1 and CDR2 (germline): SGHRS, YFSETQ. V lost 3 bases and J lost 6, with 14 bases in between. Study processing details: The authors estimated nucleated cell counts from reference gene primer amplification. The protocol was immunoSEQ multiplex PCR, while the TCRdb copy is restricted to in-frame clones and leaves out a portion. Clone size and V and J calls were adopted from that table, with D and trimming inferred from the DNA. This sample has 250,000 to 350,000 clones; roughly 87% occur once, and the top ten carry about 2.2%. Sequencing was performed on peripheral blood. This clonotype was sampled from a woman aged 50 to 60 who had recovered from COVID-19. The V gene is TRBV5-1, the J gene TRBJ2-3, with D perhaps TRBD1 (6 bases). The CDR3 loop reads CASSSGQRGDTQYF. CDR3 DNA: TGCGCCAGCAGCTCAGGACAGAGAGGGGATACGCAGTATTTT.